These T cell receptor beta chains were read from a single sample in a study of blood T cell repertoires in COVID-19. Libraries were prepared by immunoSEQ multiplex PCR; TCRdb keeps only in-frame clonotypes and omits some of them. This sample has over 250,000 clones, with 83% found just once. Input material: peripheral blood. The receptors derive from a woman aged 45 to 65 who had recovered from COVID-19. Each CDR3 is given with its conserved first and last residue. Each record gives: V gene, clone size, D gene, J gene, CDR3 DNA, CDR3 protein. A D gene is named only where the DNA matches it firmly. Expanded clones get a size class; other rows say once, few or many, or leave the size out.

TRBV11-2	-	-	TRBJ2-2	TGTGCCAGCAGCTTAGTGACTTACATAACGGGGACCGGGGAGCTGTTTTTT	CASSLVTYITGTGELFF
TRBV6-5	once	-	TRBJ2-3	TGTGCCAGCAAAACAGGGCCTAGCACAGATACGCAGTATTTT	CASKTGPSTDTQYF
TRBV2	-	TRBD1	TRBJ2-5	TGTGCCAGCAGATATCAGGGGGAAGAGACCCAGTACTTC	CASRYQGEETQYF
TRBV9	once	TRBD1	TRBJ2-2	TGTGCCAGCAGCCTCCGGGACAGGGGTGGCGGGGAGCTGTTTTTT	CASSLRDRGGGELFF
TRBV19	-	TRBD2	TRBJ2-3	TGTGCCAGTAGACGCAAGGAGGCTAGCGGCTCAAAGGTAGATACGCAGTATTTT	CASRRKEASGSKVDTQYF
TRBV28	-	TRBD2	TRBJ2-1	TGTGCCAGCAGTTTCCGACTAGCGCAGCAGTTCTTC	CASSFRLAQQFF
TRBV7-3	-	TRBD1	TRBJ2-3	TGTGCCAGCAGCTACGGGACAGGGTTAACAGATACGCAGTATTTT	CASSYGTGLTDTQYF
TRBV9	few	-	TRBJ2-5	TGTGCCAGCAGCGTAGGTGGGAATGTGGGGGGACAAGAGACCCAGTACTTC	CASSVGGNVGGQETQYF
TRBV4-3	-	TRBD2	TRBJ2-1	TGCGCCAGCAGCCTAGCAAGGACCCTTTTAGCGGGAGACTCTTACAATGAGCAGTTCTTC	CASSLARTLLAGDSYNEQFF
TRBV15	few	TRBD1	TRBJ2-3	TGTGCCACCATACGAGGGGGCAAGGGCACAGATACGCAGTATTTT	CATIRGGKGTDTQYF
TRBV19	-	-	TRBJ2-7	TGTGCCAGTAGTCCTCAGGGTTACGAGCAGTACTTC	CASSPQGYEQYF